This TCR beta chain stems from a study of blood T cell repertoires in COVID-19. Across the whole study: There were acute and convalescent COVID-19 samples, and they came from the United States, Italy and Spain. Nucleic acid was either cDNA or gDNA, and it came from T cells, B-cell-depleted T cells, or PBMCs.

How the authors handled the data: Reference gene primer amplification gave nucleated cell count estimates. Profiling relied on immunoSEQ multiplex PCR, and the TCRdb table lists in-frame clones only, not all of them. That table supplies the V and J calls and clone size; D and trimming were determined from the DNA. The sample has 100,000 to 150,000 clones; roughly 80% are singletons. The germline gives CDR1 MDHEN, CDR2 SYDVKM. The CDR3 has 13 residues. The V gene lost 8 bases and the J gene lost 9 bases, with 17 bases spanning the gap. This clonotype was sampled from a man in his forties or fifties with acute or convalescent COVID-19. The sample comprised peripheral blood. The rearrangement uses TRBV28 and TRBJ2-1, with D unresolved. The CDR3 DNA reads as TGTGCCAGCGGAAACAGAGAGAGAAGTGAGCAGTTCTTC. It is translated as CASGNRERSEQFF.